This T cell receptor (beta chain) derives from a study of blood T cell repertoires in COVID-19 (dated by TCRdb to about 2020). The study in broad terms: Collaborator samples came from the United States, Italy and Spain and covered acute and convalescent phases of COVID-19. The prospective study material was composed of cDNA or gDNA derived from T cells, B-cell-depleted T cells, or PBMCs. The repertoires were released in a freely available public database meant as a resource for research on the immune response to SARS-CoV-2. A de-identified subject ID, COVID-19 status, age in years and sex were almost always included in the sample metadata. HLA class I and class II types, where available, came from metadata supplied by the sample provider rather than from assay-based typing. Samples came from the ongoing ImmuneRACE study (first 160 participants) plus 1,254 subjects from 6 global collaborators. The dataset comprised deeply sampled blood TCRbeta repertoires from subjects exposed to, actively infected with, or recovered from COVID-19. Overall study results and their limits: The quantity of clinical and demographic metadata differed by source and by participant and was supplied without curation.

Participants in the prospective study were enrolled through a virtual design, were aged about 18 to 100 years, and lived in under 25 United States geographic areas. Cohort assignment in the prospective study relied on participant-reported clinical history from a screening survey and a study questionnaire. Recovered participants in ImmuneRACE Cohort 3 were defined by two consecutive negative NP/OP PCR tests, clearance by a healthcare professional, or resolution of symptoms. In the prospective study, mobile phlebotomists collected whole blood, serum and a nasopharyngeal or oropharyngeal swab from each participant. Additional blood draws and questionnaires over an approximately 2-month period could optionally be provided by prospective study participants. Before DNA extraction, prospective study blood samples were shipped either frozen or at room temperature. The immunoSEQ Assay, a bias-controlled multiplex PCR, was used to amplify TCRbeta CDR3 regions from genomic DNA. Concerning the study's data processing: Nucleated cell counts per sample were estimated from amplification of reference gene primers within the assay. To quantify the absolute abundance of each unique TCRbeta CDR3 rearrangement, sequence reads were collapsed and filtered. Productive Simpson clonality was computed per sample as the square root of Simpson's diversity index over productive rearrangements. TCRdb re-hosts the immuneACCESS table, in-frame sequences only. Its copies lack some clones; in the studies checked, an unresolved V gene accounts for under half of them, and the cause for the rest is not known. That table furnishes V, J and clone size, whereas the DNA furnished D and trimming. The sample contains some 150,000 clones, over 80% of them found a single time. The ten largest clones capture around 4.3% of the sample.

Worth noting for this clone: It has no known antigen specificity. No base quality information exists; no much larger clone differs at one position.

The specimen sequenced was PBMCs or T cells enriched from blood (not recorded which). This receptor was taken from a woman aged 50 to 60 who had recovered from COVID-19.

The CDR3 region has the sequence CASGTSGRYNEQFF. The sequenced DNA: TGTGCCAGCGGAACTAGCGGGAGGTACAATGAGCAGTTCTTC. The rearrangement combines TRBV6-5 with TRBJ2-1, and TRBD2 matches 12 of the central bases. CDR1 and CDR2, per the germline V gene, are MNHEY and SVGAGI. Germline trimming: 8 bases from V, 4 bases from J; junction bases outside gene matches: 3. The CDR3 goes from the cysteine to the phenylalanine over 14 residues. Only the CDR3 DNA stays, 42 bases, in frame from base 1.